These T cell receptor beta chains were read from a single sample in a study of blood T cell repertoires in COVID-19. Here immunoSEQ multiplex PCR was the method, and the copy in TCRdb shows in-frame clones only, minus some. The repertoire holds around 310,000 clones, 89% seen once, with around a tenth in the top ten. What was sequenced was PBMCs or T cells enriched from blood (not recorded which). The receptors derive from a woman in her forties who had recovered from COVID-19. CDR3s include the opening cysteine and the closing phenylalanine or tryptophan. Each record gives: J gene, V gene, CDR3 protein.

TRBJ2-7 TRBV2 CASSELAGGYEQYF
TRBJ2-1 TRBV9 CASSVEEHSYNEQFF
TRBJ1-1 TRBV28 CASSLGQASRGWNTEAFF
TRBJ2-1 TRBV9 CASSVDARGFSYNEQFF
TRBJ1-2 TRBV11-2 CASSLGTGYGYTF
TRBJ2-1 TRBV12-3/TRBV12-4 CASRLAGSNEQFF
TRBJ1-4 TRBV2 CASSPGREAEKLFF
TRBJ2-2 TRBV9 CASSSPTSGMSGELFF
TRBJ1-2 TRBV25-1 CASSEFDQGSGYTF
TRBJ2-1 TRBV19 CASSQGPGRGVYEQFF
TRBJ1-6 TRBV7-3 CASSLSRDGGSPLHF
TRBJ1-6 TRBV3-1/TRBV3-2 CASSQGAGQGLNSPLHF
TRBJ2-2 TRBV18 CASSLSTTGDGTGELFF
TRBJ2-4 TRBV7-9 CASSFSGGAKNIQYF
TRBJ2-7 TRBV13 CASSPRTSRGDSYEQYF
TRBJ1-2 TRBV4-3 CASSQDNGDGYTF
TRBJ1-4 TRBV4-2 CASSQDPDRGTNEKLFF
TRBJ2-7 TRBV24-1 CATSDRRQGDEQYF
TRBJ2-3 TRBV19 CASSMIQDRGTDTQYF
TRBJ2-3 TRBV28 CASQPGQVQDTQYF
TRBJ1-1 TRBV5-4 CASSPGGGGISEAFF
TRBJ2-5 TRBV28 CASRGTGPGETQYF
TRBJ2-2 TRBV19 CASSRLAGDTGELFF
TRBJ1-1 TRBV2 CASSVDRGGEAFF
TRBJ1-2 TRBV25-1 CASSEYQGAGYGYTF
TRBJ2-7 TRBV20-1 CSVRRVGEQYF
TRBJ1-2 TRBV29-1 CSVDDTGQGSYGYTF
TRBJ1-2 TRBV4-2 CASSLETGDHYGYTF
TRBJ2-1 TRBV30 CAWTWGGNEQFF
TRBJ1-1 TRBV27 CASSSGTANTEAFF
TRBJ2-2 TRBV5-1 CASSLGLAENTGELFF
TRBJ2-1 TRBV4-1 CASSQALVAVGNEQFF
TRBJ1-2 TRBV28 CASSFAGKDGYTF
TRBJ1-4 TRBV28 CASSLRAGAQEEKLFF
TRBJ2-7 TRBV29-1 CSVEGEVSYEQYF
TRBJ2-7 TRBV6-6 CASSSTGLAGGFNSYEQYF
TRBJ1-1 TRBV3-1/TRBV3-2 CASSPGTGGTSGTFF
TRBJ1-2 TRBV15 CATSRARGRGGYTF
TRBJ2-7 TRBV2 CASRGGTSGIYEQYF
TRBJ2-1 TRBV5-1 CASSRGTGVYNEQFF
TRBJ1-1 TRBV27 CASSLGRDRVAFF
TRBJ1-1 TRBV12-1 CASNKTGHFEHTEAFF
TRBJ2-1 TRBV5-1 CASSSTSGTSGEQFF